One and the same sample provided the 25 T cell receptor beta chains below, sequenced in a study of CD8+ T cells in alopecia areata. Treatment given: oral pan-JAK inhibitor, 5-10 mg twice daily. RNA was isolated and reverse transcribed to cDNA, the sequencing template. Clones were sequenced by immunoSEQ multiplex PCR, and TCRdb holds only the in-frame ones, with some missing. The sample consists of fewer than 200,000 clones, approximately 60% of them appearing once. The specimen comprised CD4+ T cells sorted from blood, sampled at week 24, from a patient treated with tofacitinib. The receptor set was obtained from a human donor with alopecia areata.

The V and J genes are TRBV5-1 and TRBJ2-2, with D maybe TRBD2 (5 bases). Germline loops: CDR1 SGHRS, CDR2 YFSETQ. V gave up 1 base and J gave up 5 bases, with 15 bases separating them. The CDR3 is 16 residues long. The CDR3 sequence is CASSLLAAAGTGELFF. The CDR3, as DNA: TGCGCCAGCAGCTTGTTGGCGGCGGCGGGTACCGGGGAGCTGTTTTTT.

This clone was seen once. This sequence joins TRBV9 and TRBJ1-6; the D gene is possibly TRBD1 (6 bases). The length of the CDR3 is 16 residues. With 0 bases removed from V and 7 bases from J, the gap between germline ends came to 14 bases. Germline lookup yields CDR1 SGDLS and CDR2 YYNGEE. CDR3 residues: CASSVDSGQYNSPLHF. The CDR3 DNA sequence: TGTGCCAGCAGCGTAGATTCAGGACAGTACAATTCACCCCTCCACTTT.

The J gene is TRBJ2-7, the V gene TRBV25-1; D is unclear. Germline CDR1 reads MGHDK; CDR2 reads SYGVNS. This CDR3 has 9 amino acids. V dropped 8 bases and J dropped 3 bases, with 2 bases sitting between them. CDR3: CASDYEQYF. CDR3 sequence (DNA): TGTGCCAGCGACTACGAGCAGTACTTC.

A few counts support this clone. The rearrangement joins TRBV20-1 to TRBJ1-2; 9 bases match TRBD1. V was clipped by 8 bases and J by 8 bases; unmatched bases: 6. There are 11 residues in the CDR3. CDR1 DFQATT and CDR2 SNEGSKA come from the germline V gene (reference sequence). The CDR3 reads CSLDRGEGYTF. The CDR3 DNA reads TGCAGTCTGGACAGGGGAGAGGGCTACACCTTC.

The chain employs TRBV5-1 and TRBJ2-1; D is ambiguous. CDR3 length: 14 residues. Trimming took 7 bases from V and 9 from J, leaving 20 bases between them. Germline V lookup: CDR1 SGHRS, CDR2 YFSETQ. CDR3 sequence: CASLGIWPNGEQFF. Written as DNA, the CDR3 is TGCGCCAGCTTGGGCATATGGCCGAATGGTGAGCAGTTCTTC. Full variable domain (rest looked up from reference TRBV5-1 and TRBJ2-1): KAGVTQTPRYLIKTRGQQVTLSCSPISGHRSVSWYQQTPGQGLQFLFEYFSETQRNKGNFPGRFSGRQFSNSRSEMNVSTLELGDSALYLCASLGIWPNGEQFFGPGTRLTVL.

This sequence joins TRBV14 and TRBJ1-1; no clear D gene. The V gene's germline CDR1 is SGHDN and CDR2 FVKESK. The CDR3 runs 15 residues. V gave up 1 base and J gave up 0 bases, with 9 bases separating them. CDR3 sequence: CASSQGEELNTEAFF. CDR3 DNA: TGTGCCAGCAGCCAAGGGGAGGAACTGAACACTGAAGCTTTCTTT.

This chain connects TRBV19 to TRBJ1-1; weak D call: TRBD1 (6 bases). CDR1 and CDR2 (germline): LNHDA, SQIVND (reference sequence). The CDR3 runs 14 residues. V gave up 9 bases and J gave up 1 base, with 15 bases separating them. The CDR3 DNA sequence: TGTGCCAGAAGGGGGGGGGAAAGGAACACTGAAGCTTTCTTT. Amino acids: CARRGGERNTEAFF.

This rearrangement joins TRBV5-6 to TRBJ1-2; 8 bases match TRBD1. The trim removed 3 bases at V and 5 bases at J, leaving 3 bases unmatched. The V gene's germline CDR1 is SGHDT and CDR2 YYEEEE. CDR3 length: 13 residues. Written as DNA, the CDR3 is TGTGCCAGCAGCTCTACAGGGGGTTATGGCTACACCTTC. Translated: CASSSTGGYGYTF.

This clone was seen ten or more times. The genes are TRBV27 and TRBJ1-2; TRBD1 matches 9 bases. CDR1 and CDR2 (germline): MNHEY, SMNVEV (reference sequence). The J segment lost 8 bases and the V segment lost 4 bases, leaving 8 bases of the junction unmatched. The CDR3 runs 14 residues. CDR3 sequence (DNA): TGTGCCAGCAGTTCATTTAGGACAGGGGAGGGCTACACCTTC. It is translated as CASSSFRTGEGYTF.

This clone has only a few counts. The J gene is TRBJ2-2, the V gene TRBV30, with 7 nucleotides matching TRBD1. With 2 bases clipped from V and 2 bases from J, the junction kept 2 bases outside the gene matches. The CDR3 extends over 14 amino acids. The V gene's germline CDR1 is GTSNPN and CDR2 SVGIG (reference sequence). CDR3 region: CAWSWDSNTGELFF. CDR3 coding DNA: TGTGCCTGGAGTTGGGACAGTAACACCGGGGAGCTGTTTTTT.

The rearrangement joins TRBV18 to TRBJ1-2, with D tentatively TRBD1 (6 bases). The ends were cut back, 0 bases at V and 3 bases at J, with 17 bases in the middle. The CDR3 loop spans 17 amino acids. Germline V gene data show CDR1 as KGHSH and CDR2 as LQKENI. The CDR3 bases are TGTGCCAGCTCACCACCGAGGGGGGCGAGGCCCTACTATGGCTACACCTTC. This codes for CASSPPRGARPYYGYTF.

The chain uses TRBV5-6 and TRBJ2-5; perhaps TRBD2 as D (6 bases). CDR3 length: 15 amino acids. Germline lookup yields CDR1 SGHDT and CDR2 YYEEEE. V shed 2 bases and J shed 2 bases, with 13 bases lying between them. The CDR3 here is CASSLKTDYQETQYF. The CDR3 region has the DNA TGTGCCAGCAGCTTAAAAACGGACTATCAAGAGACCCAGTACTTC.

As DNA, the CDR3 is TGTGCCTGGAGTGTAACAGGCGAAAAACTGTTTTTT. It translates to CAWSVTGEKLFF. The chain uses TRBV30 and TRBJ1-4, with a possible D match to TRBD1 (5 bases). From germline, CDR1 is GTSNPN and CDR2 SVGIG (reference sequence). Between the trimmed V and J ends, which lost 0 bases and 8 bases, there was a span of 7 bases. The CDR3 covers 12 residues.

The V gene is TRBV18, the J gene TRBJ1-2; tentatively, D is TRBD1 (5 bases). This CDR3 comprises 15 residues. V lost 3 bases and J lost 4, with 15 bases in between. Germline V gives CDR1 KGHSH, CDR2 LQKENI. CDR3: CASSPGGASGYGYTF. CDR3 in DNA: TGTGCCAGCTCACCCGGCGGGGCATCTGGCTATGGCTACACCTTC.

The rearrangement joins TRBV29-1 to TRBJ2-3; D unresolved. The CDR3 consists of 16 residues. Germline values: CDR1 SQVTM, CDR2 ANQGSEA. Trimming cost V 1 base and J 3 bases, with 17 bases left between them. CDR3 region: CSVEGYRLLGTDTQYF. CDR3 in DNA: TGCAGCGTTGAAGGTTACCGGCTCCTGGGAACAGATACGCAGTATTTT.

The sample holds a few counts of this clone. V gene TRBV5-4 combines with J gene TRBJ2-3; no reliable D call. Trimming shortened V by 2 bases and J by 0 bases, and 10 bases separated the two germline ends. This CDR3 contains 15 residues. The V gene's germline CDR1 is SGHNT and CDR2 YYREEE (reference sequence). The CDR3 is CASSFKPRSTDTQYF. In DNA, the CDR3 is TGTGCCAGCAGCTTCAAACCCAGGAGCACAGATACGCAGTATTTT.

The table lists this clone with a few counts. Other DNA sequences of this sample code for an identical CDR3. The chain has TRBV15 and TRBJ1-3, with D tentatively TRBD1 (5 bases). Trimming shortened V by 0 bases and J by 4 bases, and 10 bases separated the two germline ends. CDR1 LNHNV and CDR2 YYDKDF come from the germline V gene (reference sequence). This CDR3 region has 15 residues. CDR3: CATSRDPGGGNTIYF. DNA of the CDR3: TGTGCCACCAGCAGAGATCCCGGGGGAGGAAACACCATATATTTT. Based on the CDR3 plus reference TRBV15 and TRBJ1-3, the full variable domain is DAMVIQNPRYQVTQFGKPVTLSCSQTLNHNVMYWYQQKSSQAPKLLFHYYDKDFNNEADTPDNFQSRRPNTSFCFLDIRSPGLGDTAMYLCATSRDPGGGNTIYFGEGSWLTVV.

This clone has only one observation. The CDR3 bases are TGTGCCAGCAGCCAGGAACGAAAACTGTTTTTT. Protein product: CASSQERKLFF. The genes are TRBV14 and TRBJ1-4; the D is unclear. The CDR3 is made up of 11 amino acids. V was cut by 3 bases and J by 10 bases, with 6 bases left in between. Germline values: CDR1 SGHDN, CDR2 FVKESK.

The CDR3 DNA reads TGTGCCTGGAGCCCAGCGAGCCGCACAGATACGCAGTATTTT. Its translation is CAWSPASRTDTQYF. The chain joins TRBV30 to TRBJ2-3; D ambiguous. V was clipped by 3 bases and J by 1 base, with 11 bases between them. CDR1 is GTSNPN, CDR2 SVGIG, per germline (reference sequence). This CDR3 is 14 amino acids long.

The rearrangement joins TRBV29-1 to TRBJ2-3; no clear D. CDR3 length equals 11 residues. V gave up 8 bases and J gave up 0 bases, with 6 bases separating them. Germline-derived CDR1 and CDR2 are SQVTM and ANQGSEA. CDR3 sequence: CSTTSTDTQYF. The CDR3 coding sequence is TGCAGCACGACCAGCACAGATACGCAGTATTTT.

The CDR3 nucleotides read TGTGCCAGCAGCCAAGGCACAGGGTGGGGCTACACCTTC. Residues: CASSQGTGWGYTF. V is TRBV14 and J is TRBJ1-2, with a possible D match to TRBD1 (6 bases). CDR3 length: 13 residues. V shed 1 base and J shed 8 bases, with 11 bases lying between them. Per the germline V gene, CDR1 is SGHDN and CDR2 is FVKESK.

The V and J genes are TRBV29-1 and TRBJ1-2, with 9 positions matching TRBD1. Trimming cost V 4 bases and J 3 bases; bases outside gene matches: 12. The germline V gene has CDR1 SQVTM and CDR2 ANQGSEA. The CDR3 has 16 residues. The CDR3 loop is CSVVAPLTGGDYGYTF. CDR3 DNA sequence: TGCAGCGTTGTAGCCCCCCTGACAGGGGGTGACTATGGCTACACCTTC.

This chain joins TRBV5-1 and TRBJ2-7; tentatively, D is TRBD2 (7 bases). Trimming took 0 bases from V and 5 from J, leaving 18 bases between them. Germline assignment: CDR1 SGHRS and CDR2 YFSETQ. This CDR3 is built from 16 residues. The CDR3: CASSLDIGRGLNEQYF. In nucleotides, the CDR3 is TGCGCCAGCAGCTTGGATATCGGCAGGGGACTAAACGAGCAGTACTTC.

This clone has a handful of counts. The CDR3 sequence: CAWSKETQYF. CDR3 in DNA: TGTGCCTGGTCAAAAGAGACCCAGTACTTC. The chain recombines TRBV30 with TRBJ2-5; D uncertain. The ends were cut back, 5 bases at V and 3 bases at J, with 4 bases in the middle. This CDR3 contains 10 residues. Germline CDR1 is GTSNPN and CDR2 is SVGIG (reference sequence).

The CDR3 DNA sequence: TGCGCCAGCAGCTTGTACGGGGTTAATGAAAAACTGTTTTTT. Amino acids: CASSLYGVNEKLFF. The chain employs TRBV5-1 and TRBJ1-4; D gene uncertain. The CDR3 contains 14 residues. Germline lookup yields CDR1 SGHRS and CDR2 YFSETQ. The V gene lost 1 base and the J gene lost 4 bases, with 8 bases spanning the gap.